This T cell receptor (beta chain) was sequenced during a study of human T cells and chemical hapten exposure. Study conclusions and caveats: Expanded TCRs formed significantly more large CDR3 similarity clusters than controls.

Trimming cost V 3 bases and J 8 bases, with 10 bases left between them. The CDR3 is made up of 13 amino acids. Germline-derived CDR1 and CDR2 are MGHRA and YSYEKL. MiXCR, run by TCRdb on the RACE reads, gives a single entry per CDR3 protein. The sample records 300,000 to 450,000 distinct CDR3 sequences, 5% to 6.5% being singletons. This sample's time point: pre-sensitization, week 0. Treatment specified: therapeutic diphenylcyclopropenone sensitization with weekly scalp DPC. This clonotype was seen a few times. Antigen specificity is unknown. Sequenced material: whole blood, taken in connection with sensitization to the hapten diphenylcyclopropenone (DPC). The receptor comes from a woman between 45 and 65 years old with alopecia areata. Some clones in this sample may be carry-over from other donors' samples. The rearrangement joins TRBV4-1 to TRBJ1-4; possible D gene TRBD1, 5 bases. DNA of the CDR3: TGCGCCAGCAGCCAGCGGGGGGACGAAAAACTGTTTTTT. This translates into CASSQRGDEKLFF.